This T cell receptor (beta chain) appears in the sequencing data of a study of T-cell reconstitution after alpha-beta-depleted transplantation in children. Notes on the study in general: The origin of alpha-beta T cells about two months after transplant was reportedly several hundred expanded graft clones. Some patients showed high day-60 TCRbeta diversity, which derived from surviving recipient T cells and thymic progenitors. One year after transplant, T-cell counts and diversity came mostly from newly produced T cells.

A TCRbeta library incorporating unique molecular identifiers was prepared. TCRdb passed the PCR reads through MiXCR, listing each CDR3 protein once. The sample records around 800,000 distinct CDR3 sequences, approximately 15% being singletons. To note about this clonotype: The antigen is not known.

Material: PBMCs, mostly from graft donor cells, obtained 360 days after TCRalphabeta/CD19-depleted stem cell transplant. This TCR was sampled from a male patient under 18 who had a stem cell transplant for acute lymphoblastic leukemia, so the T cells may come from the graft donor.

CDR3 bases: TGCGCCAGCAGCTTGGGAGGGACTAGCGCGTGGACCCAGTACTTC. Encoded protein: CASSLGGTSAWTQYF. The J gene is TRBJ2-5, the V gene TRBV5-1, with 10 bases lining up with TRBD2. CDR3 length: 15 residues. The ends lost 0 bases at V and 7 bases at J; junction bases unmatched: 6. CDR1 SGHRS and CDR2 YFSETQ come from the germline V gene.